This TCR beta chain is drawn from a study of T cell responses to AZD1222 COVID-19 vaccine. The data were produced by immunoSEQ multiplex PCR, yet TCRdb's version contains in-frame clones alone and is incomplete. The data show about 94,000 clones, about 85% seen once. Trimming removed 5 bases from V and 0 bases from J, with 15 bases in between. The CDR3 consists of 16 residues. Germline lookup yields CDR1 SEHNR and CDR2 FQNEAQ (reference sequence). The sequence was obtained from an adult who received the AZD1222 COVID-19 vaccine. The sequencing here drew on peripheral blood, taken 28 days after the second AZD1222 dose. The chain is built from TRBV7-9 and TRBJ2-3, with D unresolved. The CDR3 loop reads CASSPYGFSSTDTQYF. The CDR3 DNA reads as TGTGCCAGCAGCCCCTACGGGTTCTCTAGCACAGATACGCAGTATTTT.